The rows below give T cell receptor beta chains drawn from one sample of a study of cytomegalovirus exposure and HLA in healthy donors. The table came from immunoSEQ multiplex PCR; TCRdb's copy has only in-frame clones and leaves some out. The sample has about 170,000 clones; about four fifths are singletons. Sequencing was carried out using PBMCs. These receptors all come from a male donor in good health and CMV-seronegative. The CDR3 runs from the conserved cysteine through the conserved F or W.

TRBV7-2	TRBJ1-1	CASSLDRGVAFF
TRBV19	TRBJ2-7	CASSSSSGPYEQYF
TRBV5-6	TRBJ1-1	CASSFTGTEAFF
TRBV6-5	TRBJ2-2	CASSTTPGGTGELFF
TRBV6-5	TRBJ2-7	CASSYDGTSSYEQYF
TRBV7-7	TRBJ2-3	CASSLGASGTDTQYF
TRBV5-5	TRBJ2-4	CASSLATHVAKNIQYF
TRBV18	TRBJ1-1	CASSPVTVMNTEAFF
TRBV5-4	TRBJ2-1	CASSFAGYNEQFF
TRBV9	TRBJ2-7	CASSDDRDYEQYF
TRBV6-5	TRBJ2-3	CASSYSFSTDTQYF
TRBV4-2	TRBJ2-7	CASSQDRETVSYEQYF
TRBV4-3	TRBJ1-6	CASSQGRTAYNSPLHF
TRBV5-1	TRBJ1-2	CASSGGTGDGYTF
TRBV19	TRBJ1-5	CASSIAGSNQPQHF
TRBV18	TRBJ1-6	CASSPTGGSSALHF
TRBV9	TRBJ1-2	CASSVEGTGINYGYTF
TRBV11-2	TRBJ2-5	CASSLRTSGNVETQYF
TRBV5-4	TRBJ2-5	CASSGGLAGLYETQYF
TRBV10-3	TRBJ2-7	CAISEPGTGSLYEQYF
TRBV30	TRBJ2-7	CASGQAHEQYF
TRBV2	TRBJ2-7	CASRRTGGRYEQYF
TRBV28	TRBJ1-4	CASNRGIEKLFF
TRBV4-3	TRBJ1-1	CASSQDGTANTEAFF
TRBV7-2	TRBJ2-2	CASSLQGGDTGELFF
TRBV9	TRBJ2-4	CASSVDTASGVKNIQYF
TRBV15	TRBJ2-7	CATRDTKSSYEQYF
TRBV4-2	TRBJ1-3	CASSPPDTSGNTIYF
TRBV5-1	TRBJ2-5	CASSLRFQETQYF
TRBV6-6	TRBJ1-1	CASSRPGGNTEAFF
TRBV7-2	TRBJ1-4	CASRWTARNEKLFF
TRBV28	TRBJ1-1	CASSIGVFAFF
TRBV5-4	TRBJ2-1	CASSNRARGGEQFF
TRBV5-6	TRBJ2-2	CASSWDRGFTGELFF
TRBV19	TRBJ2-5	CASSTVGLIETQYF
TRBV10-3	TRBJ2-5	CASLAGVGETQYF
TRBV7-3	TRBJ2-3	CASSLTTAARTDTQYF
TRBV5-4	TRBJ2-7	CASSPGGGGYEQYF